This TCR beta chain was sequenced for a study of shared clonotypes between healthy human individuals. Libraries were prepared by immunoSEQ multiplex PCR; TCRdb keeps only in-frame clonotypes and omits some of them. This table has more than 2,000,000 clones, roughly nine tenths appearing once. Worth noting for this clone: No antigen is known for it.

CD4+ cells were split into CD45RA+ naive and CD45RA-negative memory subsets. Germline CDR1 SGHRS, CDR2 YFSETQ. V was clipped by 3 bases and J by 4 bases, with 16 bases between them. CDR3 length: 15 amino acids. Study results and limitations: Represented genetic and exposure-history diversity was restricted by having few donors.

The chain combines TRBV5-1 with TRBJ1-1, with a possible D match to TRBD1 (5 bases). Sequencing was done on a sample of naive CD4+ T cells sorted from blood. The sample's subset: CD45RA+ positively selected. The sequence derives from a man aged 18 to 30 in good health. The CDR3 is CASSWDGTGGTEAFF. In DNA form, the CDR3 reads TGCGCCAGCAGCTGGGATGGGACCGGGGGCACTGAAGCTTTCTTT.